The text below deals with one T cell receptor beta chain. The antigen is unknown. The data were taken from a study of OX40 agonist ivuxolimab in advanced cancers. Study-wide results and caveats: At 0.1-3.0 mg/kg, partial responders had clonal expansion among the lowest observed. Certain nonresponders likewise exhibited a low normalized T-cell clonal expansion. Both blood CD4+ and CD8+ T cells showed clonal growth by week 6 at 0.1 to 3.0 mg/kg. More expanded clones were seen, on average, in CD8+ T cells than in CD4+.

V lost 4 bases, J lost 3 bases, and 11 bases lay in between. Germline assignment: CDR1 SGHRS and CDR2 YFSETQ. CDR3 length: 13 residues. Measured with immunoSEQ multiplex PCR; TCRdb has only the in-frame clones, and not every one. The table lists around 67,000 clones, nearly 90% of them singletons. The receptor comes from an adult with an advanced solid tumor such as melanoma, head and neck, liver or kidney cancer. The chain links TRBV5-1 to TRBJ2-7; TRBD1 might be the D (6 bases). Source: CD4+ or CD8+ T cells sorted from blood, taken in a trial of the OX40 agonist ivuxolimab. Written as DNA, the CDR3 is TGCGCCAGCAGCCCCGGACAGCGCTACGAGCAGTACTTC. Translating gives CASSPGQRYEQYF.